Listed below are T cell receptor beta chains from one sample, sequenced in a study of T-cell memory formation after mild COVID-19. Each CDR3 protein is one row after TCRdb ran MiXCR on the 5' RACE reads. The sample lists fewer than 550,000 distinct CDR3 sequences, around 20% occurring once. Sequences were obtained from PBMCs or a T cell subset sorted from them (not recorded which). Source of these receptors: an adult woman who had mild COVID-19 (a few samples of this study predate the infection). Cell type and time point are not known. The conserved cysteine and the conserved F or W are not part of the CDR3 here.

TRBV6-1	ASSESWGFSRETQY
TRBV5-1	ASSLGTLDTEAF
TRBV5-1	ASSPAVRNTEAF
TRBV12-3/TRBV12-4	ASSLRAGNGFGATNEKLF
TRBV2	ASSANSSPLH
TRBV12-3/TRBV12-4	ASSPGGEQY
TRBV30	AWSRASYEQY
TRBV20-1	SAPRGEEAGGPTGELF
TRBV20-1	SALGGLAGVSDTQY
TRBV9	ASSPRTGESNSPLH
TRBV5-4	ASSPMVGYEQY
TRBV12-3/TRBV12-4	ASSYSGMKDSYEQY
TRBV6-5	ASSYSAGGPQETQY
TRBV7-3	ASSAAPNQPQH
TRBV3-1	ASSHVRGGLEAKNIQY
TRBV24-1	ATSDTTVGGAYNEQF
TRBV12-5	ASAQVRTSGLNEQF
TRBV4-3	ASSQRFATSGELF
TRBV5-1	ASSLGQGVGTDTQY
TRBV29-1	SYRGGGYEQY
TRBV11-2	ASSLLYPTSGVNTGELF
TRBV12-3/TRBV12-4	ASSVSAREPYGYT
TRBV7-9	ASSSGDRVEQY
TRBV5-6	ASSFSRGGYDPGAF
TRBV24-1	ATSLAVNNEQF
TRBV12-3/TRBV12-4	ASSYQLNEKLF
TRBV18	ASTPRPSQETQY
TRBV4-1	ASSHVAGAETQY
TRBV5-6	ASSFRPTGELF
TRBV5-4	ASSLWDRETGEQY
TRBV7-9	ASSSAHNGYT
TRBV12-3/TRBV12-4	ASRVAGGPQNEQF
TRBV6-6	ASSYGMNTEAF
TRBV7-8	ASSYPPTGGADTQY
TRBV6-5	ASTQGMGNEKLF
TRBV6-6	ASSTTGGYGYT
TRBV29-1	STVRGSETQY
TRBV7-3	ASSLSGLLITGNTIY
TRBV6-1	ASSQDRLSNYGYT
TRBV7-2	ASSLTGDEQY
TRBV15	ATSRQRGYT
TRBV7-2	ASSYVGLAGAGELF
TRBV6-6	ASSYLAANTGELF
TRBV7-2	ASSLRDYPVNEQF
TRBV29-1	SVRPGTGNYEQY
TRBV7-9	ASSLVNSHSNYGYT
TRBV4-3	ASSPLAGGGYNEQF
TRBV20-1	SARSTGVWDEQY
TRBV13	ASSLESSGALVGANVLT
TRBV30	AWMASSRGTQY
TRBV6-6	ASSDRSIY
TRBV7-6	ASSRSGSNTGELF
TRBV4-1	ASSRGMDILRGTGELF
TRBV12-3/TRBV12-4	ASSHPGGAEAF
TRBV11-3	ASSRGLLAVNEQF
TRBV5-6	ASSRSRLQETQY
TRBV12-3/TRBV12-4	ASSRDPVRRAQNTEAF
TRBV12-3/TRBV12-4	ASSLARGARGAF
TRBV9	ASSGDGGEQY
TRBV6-5	ASRGIAGGLPEQF